This T cell receptor (beta chain) is drawn from a study of shared clonotypes between healthy human individuals. Study-level findings and limits: Donor clonotype sharing was expected to depend on sequencing depth.

Investigators spread the genomic DNA of each subset evenly over several immunoSEQ plates. Method: immunoSEQ multiplex PCR; TCRdb's copy keeps in-frame clones and lacks some. The repertoire has over 2 million clones, about 95% of them found once; the top ten carry around 1.1%. Selected positively for CCR7 and CD45RO-negative, naive CD8 cells excluded terminally differentiated effector memory CD45RA+ cells. For this clone: Its antigen remains unidentified.

The ends were cut back, 4 bases at V and 2 bases at J, with 16 bases in the middle. Germline V gene sequence: CDR1 MGHDK, CDR2 SYGVNS. The CDR3 is 16 amino acids. The receptor comes from a young man in good health. Material: naive CD8+ T cells sorted from blood. The V and J genes are TRBV25-1 and TRBJ2-3, with D perhaps matching TRBD1 or TRBD2 (5 bases each). CDR3 coding DNA: TGTGCCAGCAGTGGGGGGACCGACTACCCCACAGATACGCAGTATTTT. Translation gives CASSGGTDYPTDTQYF.